The present T cell receptor beta chain was sequenced within a study of OX40 agonist ivuxolimab in advanced cancers. Deletions cut 2 bases from V and 4 bases from J, with 13 bases between. CDR1 and CDR2 (germline): SQVTM, ANQGSEA. The CDR3 has 14 residues. The table came from immunoSEQ multiplex PCR; TCRdb's copy has only in-frame clones and leaves some out. The sample consists of 36,000 or so clones, roughly 80% of them appearing once. This specimen consisted of CD4+ or CD8+ T cells sorted from blood, obtained in a trial of the OX40 agonist ivuxolimab. The chain employs TRBV29-1 and TRBJ2-3; perhaps TRBD1 as D (5 bases). The receptor was derived from an adult with an advanced solid tumor such as melanoma, head and neck, liver or kidney cancer. CDR3 residues: CSVETGAPPDTQYF. The DNA of the CDR3 is TGCAGCGTTGAAACAGGAGCCCCCCCAGATACGCAGTATTTT.